This TCR beta chain was sequenced for a study of blood T cell repertoires in COVID-19. Overall study context: Researchers got acute and convalescent COVID-19 samples from the United States, Italy and Spain. The analysed material was cDNA or gDNA that came from T cells, B-cell-depleted T cells, or PBMCs.

Germline V gene data show CDR1 as SGHNT and CDR2 as YYREEE (reference sequence). Trimming removed 4 bases from V and 2 bases from J; junction bases left unmatched: 7. There are 15 residues in the CDR3. Per the study methods: How many nucleated cells were present was estimated from reference gene primer amplification. Data came from immunoSEQ multiplex PCR; TCRdb stores just in-frame clones and leaves some out. V, J and clone size are taken as reported in that table, and D and trimming were inferred from the DNA itself. Here the sample spans over 20,000 clones, roughly 83% being singletons. The origin of this receptor is a man aged 70-80 years with acute or convalescent COVID-19. Material: peripheral blood. The J gene is TRBJ2-7, the V gene TRBV5-4, with TRBD1 matching 9 bases. The CDR3 sequence: CASSHRDRVTYEQYF. CDR3 nucleotides: TGTGCCAGCAGCCACCGGGACAGGGTAACCTACGAGCAGTACTTC.